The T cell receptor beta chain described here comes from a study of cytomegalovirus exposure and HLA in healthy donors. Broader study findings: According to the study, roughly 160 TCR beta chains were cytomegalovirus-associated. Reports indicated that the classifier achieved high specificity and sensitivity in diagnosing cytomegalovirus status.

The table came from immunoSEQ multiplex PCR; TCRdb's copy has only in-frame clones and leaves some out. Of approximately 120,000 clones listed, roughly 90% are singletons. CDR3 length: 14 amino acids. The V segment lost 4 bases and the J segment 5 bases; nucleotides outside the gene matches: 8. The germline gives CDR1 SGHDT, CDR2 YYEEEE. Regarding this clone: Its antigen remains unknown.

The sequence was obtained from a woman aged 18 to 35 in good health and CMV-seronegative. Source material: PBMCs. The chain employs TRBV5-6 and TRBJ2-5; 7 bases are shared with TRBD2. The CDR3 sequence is CASSPMGGVETQYF. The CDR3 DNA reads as TGTGCCAGCAGCCCTATGGGAGGGGTCGAGACCCAGTACTTC.